Presented here are 5 T cell receptor beta chains from one specimen sequenced in a study of CDR3 diversity in severe acne. TCRdb re-called the PCR reads with MiXCR, one entry per CDR3 protein. The repertoire holds some 84,000 distinct CDR3 sequences, with under 60% as singletons. What was sequenced was blood. Receptors were obtained from a male donor in good health, without acne.

This clonotype was detected many times. V is TRBV20-1 and J is TRBJ2-7; a possible D gene is TRBD1 (6 bases). The CDR3 extends over 11 amino acids. V was trimmed by 5 bases and J by 5 bases, leaving 10 bases between them. Germline CDR1 reads DFQATT; CDR2 reads SNEGSKA (reference sequence). CDR3 loop: CSAPQGNEQYF. CDR3 coding DNA: TGCAGTGCTCCACAGGGCAACGAGCAGTACTTC.

CDR3 nucleotide sequence: TGTGCCAGCAGCCTATCAGCGGGGTCTCCCTACAATGAGCAGTTCTTC. As protein: CASSLSAGSPYNEQFF. The V and J genes are TRBV14 and TRBJ2-1; 7 bases align to TRBD2. The CDR3 covers 16 residues. V was clipped by 4 bases and J by 2 bases; unmatched bases: 8. Germline CDR1 reads SGHDN; CDR2 reads FVKESK.

A note on this clonotype: The junction differs from germline at one of its ends, possibly a read error. The J gene is TRBJ1-2, the V gene TRBV10-3, with TRBD1 as a possible D gene (6 bases). This CDR3 contains 12 residues. Germline assignment: CDR1 ENHRY and CDR2 SYGVKD. CDR3 in amino acids: CAIGEDSYGYTF. CDR3 DNA: TGTGCCATCGGTGAGGACAGCTATGGCTACACCTTC.

This clonotype appeared many times. This rearrangement joins TRBV4-1 to TRBJ2-7; no clear D gene. CDR3 size: 14 residues. CDR1 is MGHRA, CDR2 YSYEKL, per germline. V was pared by 2 bases and J by 7 bases, with 15 bases between. The CDR3 sequence is CASSQLAQTMEQYF. The DNA of the CDR3 is TGCGCCAGCAGCCAATTGGCACAAACCATGGAGCAGTACTTC.

This clonotype has more than one count but fewer than ten. This sequence joins TRBV2 and TRBJ2-1; D call uncertain. Trimming left V 10 bases short and J 9 bases short, with 25 bases between. The V gene's germline CDR1 is SNHLY and CDR2 FYNNEI. The CDR3 is 15 residues long. The CDR3 region has the DNA TGTGCCAACCCCTTGGACGGTCACACTCCCACTGAGCAGTTCTTC. The encoded protein is CANPLDGHTPTEQFF.